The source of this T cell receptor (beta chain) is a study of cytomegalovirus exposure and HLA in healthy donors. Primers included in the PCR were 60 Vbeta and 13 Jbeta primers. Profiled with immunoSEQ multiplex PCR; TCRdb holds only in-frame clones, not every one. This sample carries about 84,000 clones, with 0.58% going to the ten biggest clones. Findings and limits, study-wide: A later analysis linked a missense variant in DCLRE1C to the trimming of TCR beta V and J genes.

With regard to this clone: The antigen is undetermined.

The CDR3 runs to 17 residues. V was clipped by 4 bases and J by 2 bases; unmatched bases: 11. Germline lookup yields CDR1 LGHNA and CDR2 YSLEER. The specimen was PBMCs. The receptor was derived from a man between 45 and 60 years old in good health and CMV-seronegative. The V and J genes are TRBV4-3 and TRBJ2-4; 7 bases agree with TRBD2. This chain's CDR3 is CASSPGEGRVPKNIQYF. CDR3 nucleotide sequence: TGCGCCAGCAGCCCCGGGGAGGGCCGCGTCCCCAAAAACATTCAGTACTTC.